The 30 T cell receptor beta chains in this list originate from one sample, sequenced in a study of cytomegalovirus exposure and HLA in healthy donors. Both 60 Vbeta primers and 13 Jbeta primers went into the PCR. The repertoire was sequenced with immunoSEQ multiplex PCR; TCRdb's copy has only in-frame clones and lacks some. Found here are more than 130,000 clones, roughly 80% of them singletons; the top ten hold under 4.5%. The sample was PBMCs. The source is a man between 35 and 55 years old in good health and CMV-seropositive.

This chain links TRBV7-9 with TRBJ2-7; TRBD2 aligns across 8 bases. The CDR3 is 16 residues long. Trimming took 5 bases from V and 4 from J; bases not matched to a gene: 13. Germline V gives CDR1 SEHNR, CDR2 FQNEAQ (reference sequence). This CDR3 is CASSAEAGTRVYEQYF. CDR3 coding DNA: TGTGCCAGCAGCGCGGAGGCCGGGACTAGGGTTTACGAGCAGTACTTC.

This chain connects TRBV11-2 to TRBJ2-5; TRBD2 aligns across 9 bases. Losses at the gene ends were 3 bases for V and 5 bases for J; bases not matched to a gene: 7. Looked up from germline, CDR1 is SGHAT and CDR2 is FQNNGV. The CDR3 is 15 amino acids. CDR3 residues: CASSFGGGAGETQYF. In DNA, the CDR3 is TGTGCCAGCAGCTTCGGCGGGGGGGCCGGGGAGACCCAGTACTTC.

As DNA, the CDR3 is TGTGCCAGCAGCTTGGGGACAGCCGTCTACGAGCAGTACTTC. It encodes CASSLGTAVYEQYF. The chain couples TRBV5-6 to TRBJ2-7; D might be TRBD1 (6 bases). The germline V and J ends were trimmed by 0 bases and 3 bases, with 10 bases remaining between them. This CDR3 spans 14 amino acids. Germline V gene lookup returns CDR1 SGHDT and CDR2 YYEEEE. The complete variable domain, with remaining parts taken from reference TRBV5-6 and TRBJ2-7, reads DAGVTQSPTHLIKTRGQQVTLRCSPKSGHDTVSWYQQALGQGPQFIFQYYEEEERQRGNFPDRFSGHQFPNYSSELNVNALLLGDSALYLCASSLGTAVYEQYFGPGTRLTVT.

V gene TRBV5-1 combines with J gene TRBJ1-1, with D possibly matching TRBD1 (5 bases). This CDR3 is 15 amino acids long. Trimming shortened V by 5 bases and J by 3 bases, and 17 bases separated the two germline ends. Germline V CDR1 and CDR2: SGHRS, YFSETQ. The DNA for the CDR3 is TGCGCCAGCAGATGGGGAGCGGGAGGGGACACTGAAGCTTTCTTT. As protein: CASRWGAGGDTEAFF. The full variable domain, in which reference TRBV5-1 and TRBJ1-1 provide the parts outside the CDR3, is KAGVTQTPRYLIKTRGQQVTLSCSPISGHRSVSWYQQTPGQGLQFLFEYFSETQRNKGNFPGRFSGRQFSNSRSEMNVSTLELGDSALYLCASRWGAGGDTEAFFGQGTRLTVV.

The V and J genes are TRBV15 and TRBJ2-7; D is unresolved. This CDR3 contains 13 residues. Germline CDR1 is LNHNV and CDR2 is YYDKDF (reference sequence). V was trimmed by 0 bases and J by 0 bases, leaving 3 bases between them. The CDR3 reads CATSREYSYEQYF. The CDR3 DNA follows: TGTGCCACCAGCAGAGAGTACTCCTACGAGCAGTACTTC.

The rearrangement joins TRBV7-8 to TRBJ2-3; TRBD2 might be the D (5 bases). V lost 3 bases and J 6 bases, leaving 16 bases between the germline ends. The germline CDR1 and CDR2 sequences are SGHVS and FQNEAQ. The CDR3 spans 15 residues. The CDR3 DNA sequence: TGTGCCAGCAGCTTTACTAGGGTCTTTACCGATACGCAGTATTTT. Residues: CASSFTRVFTDTQYF.

The chain is built from TRBV7-6 and TRBJ2-7; 7 bases align to TRBD1. The CDR3 consists of 14 residues. After removal of 5 bases from V and 6 bases from J, the junction contained 10 bases not matched to a gene. Germline assignment: CDR1 SGHVS and CDR2 FNYEAQ. The CDR3 DNA reads as TGTGCCAGCAGCAGACAGGGCCTATTTGGCGAGCAGTACTTC. It codes for CASSRQGLFGEQYF.

Written as DNA, the CDR3 is TGTGCCAGCAGAGGACCTAGCGGGGTCCAAGAGACCCAGTACTTC. It translates to CASRGPSGVQETQYF. The chain has TRBV7-9 and TRBJ2-5; TRBD2 matches at 9 bases. CDR3 length: 15 residues. The V and J ends lost 6 bases and 1 base, in that order; junction bases with no gene match: 6. Germline values: CDR1 SEHNR, CDR2 FQNEAQ (reference sequence). Variable domain in full (rest from reference TRBV7-9 and TRBJ2-5): DTGVSQNPRHKITKRGQNVTFRCDPISEHNRLYWYRQTLGQGPEFLTYFQNEAQLEKSRLLSDRFSAERPKGSFSTLEIQRTEQGDSAMYLCASRGPSGVQETQYFGPGTRLLVL.

V and J are TRBV6-5 and TRBJ1-1; tentative D call: TRBD1 (6 bases). V was shortened by 2 bases and J by 6 bases, with 10 bases between the two germline ends. The CDR3 extends over 13 amino acids. Per germline, CDR1 MNHEY and CDR2 SVGAGI. CDR3 DNA sequence: TGTGCCAGCAGTTACGCGGGGGGCTCTGAAGCTTTCTTT. Amino acid sequence: CASSYAGGSEAFF.

The chain employs TRBV27 and TRBJ1-2; possibly TRBD1 for D (5 bases). V was clipped by 2 bases and J by 1 base, with 11 bases between them. The CDR3 is made up of 15 amino acids. CDR1 is MNHEY, CDR2 SMNVEV, per germline (reference sequence). CDR3 region: CASSLGQGSNYGYTF. The CDR3 region has the DNA TGTGCCAGCAGTTTAGGGCAGGGAAGTAACTATGGCTACACCTTC.

The chain joins TRBV19 to TRBJ1-2; the match to TRBD1 covers 8 bases. Unmatched junction bases numbered 6, after V lost 6 bases and J lost 6 bases. Germline V CDR1 and CDR2: LNHDA, SQIVND (reference sequence). The CDR3 totals 13 residues. The CDR3 loop is CASRRGQGNGYTF. DNA for the CDR3: TGTGCCAGTAGGCGCGGACAGGGAAATGGCTACACCTTC.

Only one count was recorded for this clone. The chain couples TRBV29-1 to TRBJ2-1; D call uncertain. The V and J ends lost 6 bases and 7 bases respectively, with 10 bases between them. CDR1 is SQVTM, CDR2 ANQGSEA, per germline. This CDR3 has 11 residues. CDR3 loop: CSVTMENEQFF. The DNA of the CDR3 is TGCAGCGTAACCATGGAGAATGAGCAGTTCTTC.

The CDR3, as DNA: TGTGCCAGCAGCTTGGCTTTACAGGGGTCCGAGCAGTACTTC. Its translation is CASSLALQGSEQYF. This chain connects TRBV5-4 to TRBJ2-7; TRBD1 aligns across 7 bases. Germline lookup yields CDR1 SGHNT and CDR2 YYREEE (reference sequence). This CDR3 is built from 14 residues. V lost 0 bases and J lost 6; bases outside the gene matches: 6. The full variable domain, in which reference TRBV5-4 and TRBJ2-7 provide the parts outside the CDR3, is ETGVTQSPTHLIKTRGQQVTLRCSSQSGHNTVSWYQQALGQGPQFIFQYYREEENGRGNFPPRFSGLQFPNYSSELNVNALELDDSALYLCASSLALQGSEQYFGPGTRLTVT.

The rearrangement joins TRBV5-1 to TRBJ2-7; weak D call: TRBD2 (6 bases). The CDR3 has 15 residues. V lost 1 base to trimming and J lost 5 bases, with 16 bases between them. Germline CDR1 SGHRS, CDR2 YFSETQ. CDR3 in amino acids: CASSLYRRGEDEQYF. In DNA, the CDR3 is TGCGCCAGCAGCTTGTATCGGAGGGGAGAGGACGAGCAGTACTTC.

The gene calls are TRBV7-8 and TRBJ1-2; 7 nucleotides agree with TRBD1. Trimming at V came to 5 bases and at J to 8 bases, leaving 8 bases not matched to a gene. From germline, CDR1 is SGHVS and CDR2 FQNEAQ. The CDR3 runs 13 residues. CDR3 residues: CASSTRQGGGYTF. CDR3 nucleotide sequence: TGTGCCAGCAGCACCCGACAGGGTGGCGGCTACACCTTC.

This clone was observed a few times. The V call is TRBV6-6, the J call TRBJ1-3, with 10 positions matching TRBD1. There are 15 residues in the CDR3. CDR1 is MNHNY, CDR2 SVGAGI, per germline (reference sequence). With 3 bases clipped from V and 6 bases from J, the junction kept 5 bases outside the gene matches. As DNA, the CDR3 is TGTGCCAGCAGTTATCGACAGGGGGCAGAAAACACCATATATTTT. Translated, it gives CASSYRQGAENTIYF.

The gene calls are TRBV7-2 and TRBJ1-2; TRBD1 agrees at 7 bases. This CDR3 contains 16 residues. Germline V CDR1 and CDR2: SGHTA, FQGNSA. Germline trimming cut 5 bases from V and 4 bases from J; bases unmatched to any gene: 13. The CDR3 reads CASSLTGTVLTYGYTF. The CDR3 coding sequence is TGTGCCAGCAGCCTTACCGGGACAGTATTAACCTATGGCTACACCTTC. The whole variable domain, remainder taken from reference TRBV7-2 and TRBJ1-2, is GAGVSQSPSNKVTEKGKDVELRCDPISGHTALYWYRQSLGQGLEFLIYFQGNSAPDKSGLPSDRFSAERTGGSVSTLTIQRTQQEDSAVYLCASSLTGTVLTYGYTFGSGTRLTVV.

In regard to this clone: The sample contains more than one DNA sequence encoding this CDR3. The V call is TRBV5-6, the J call TRBJ2-5, with D possibly matching TRBD2 (5 bases). Germline V gene lookup returns CDR1 SGHDT and CDR2 YYEEEE. V was cut by 4 bases and J by 5 bases, with 15 bases left in between. CDR3 length equals 14 residues. The CDR3 nucleotides read TGTGCCAGCAGCCCAAAGATGCTAGCCGAGACCCAGTACTTC. Protein: CASSPKMLAETQYF.

This chain links TRBV5-1 with TRBJ2-5, with 7 bases fitting TRBD1. The V segment lost 0 bases and the J segment 5 bases; nucleotides outside the gene matches: 4. The CDR3 runs to 14 residues. Germline V gives CDR1 SGHRS, CDR2 YFSETQ. The CDR3 DNA is TGCGCCAGCAGCTTGGTGACAGGGCAGGAGACCCAGTACTTC. This encodes CASSLVTGQETQYF.

The CDR3 DNA reads as TGCGCCAGCAGCTTGCAAGTTAAACAGGGAGATACGCAGTATTTT. This encodes CASSLQVKQGDTQYF. The V and J genes are TRBV5-1 and TRBJ2-3; tentatively, D is TRBD1 (6 bases). Deletions cut 1 base from V and 5 bases from J, with 14 bases between. The germline V gene encodes CDR1 SGHRS and CDR2 YFSETQ. The CDR3 sequence is 15 residues long.

The gene calls are TRBV7-9 and TRBJ1-1; unclear D gene. V was cut by 6 bases and J by 5 bases, with 13 bases left in between. Germline loops: CDR1 SEHNR, CDR2 FQNEAQ (reference sequence). The CDR3 contains 13 residues. In DNA form, the CDR3 reads TGTGCCAGCAGGAGGGAGCTAAGTACTGAAGCTTTCTTT. Its protein is CASRRELSTEAFF.

This chain joins TRBV7-9 and TRBJ2-5; perhaps TRBD1 as D (6 bases). V was trimmed by 1 base and J by 5 bases, leaving 11 bases between them. Germline V gene lookup returns CDR1 SEHNR and CDR2 FQNEAQ (reference sequence). The CDR3 contains 14 residues. This CDR3 reads CASSLVQGGETQYF. As DNA, the CDR3 is TGTGCCAGCAGCTTAGTACAGGGTGGGGAGACCCAGTACTTC.

The V call is TRBV9, the J call TRBJ2-3; 7 bases agree with TRBD1. The CDR3 runs 15 residues. The germline gives CDR1 SGDLS, CDR2 YYNGEE. V lost 4 bases, J lost 3 bases, and 8 bases stayed unmatched. Here the CDR3 reads CASSPRDRETDTQYF. The DNA for the CDR3 is TGTGCCAGCAGCCCCCGGGACAGAGAAACAGATACGCAGTATTTT. The full variable domain, with the rest looked up from reference TRBV9 and TRBJ2-3, is DSGVTQTPKHLITATGQRVTLRCSPRSGDLSVYWYQQSLDQGLQFLIQYYNGEERAKGNILERFSAQQFPDLHSELNLSSLELGDSALYFCASSPRDRETDTQYFGPGTRLTVL.

J is TRBJ1-1 and V is TRBV7-9; possible D gene TRBD1, 5 bases. The germline gives CDR1 SEHNR, CDR2 FQNEAQ (reference sequence). This CDR3 has 13 amino acids. V lost 4 bases to trimming and J lost 5 bases, with 11 bases between them. In nucleotides, the CDR3 is TGTGCCAGCAGCTCGCAGGGAAGGACTGAAGCTTTCTTT. Amino acids: CASSSQGRTEAFF.

V gene TRBV19 combines with J gene TRBJ2-5; 7 bases map to TRBD2. There are 15 residues in the CDR3. In germline, CDR1 is LNHDA, CDR2 SQIVND (reference sequence). J lost 4 bases, V lost 5 bases, and 10 bases had no gene match. CDR3 coding DNA: TGTGCCAGTAGTCTCTGGACTAGATCTGGAGAGACCCAGTACTTC. Protein: CASSLWTRSGETQYF.

The rearrangement links TRBV2 to TRBJ2-1; weak D call: TRBD1 (6 bases). CDR1 SNHLY and CDR2 FYNNEI come from the germline V gene. V was trimmed by 4 bases and J by 7 bases, leaving 17 bases between them. This CDR3 is 15 amino acids long. The CDR3 here is CASSVGHPTINEQFF. DNA for the CDR3: TGTGCCAGCAGTGTGGGACATCCTACTATTAATGAGCAGTTCTTC.

This chain links TRBV29-1 with TRBJ2-7, with D tentatively TRBD1 (6 bases). This CDR3 is built from 13 residues. Germline V CDR1 and CDR2: SQVTM, ANQGSEA. V was cut by 2 bases and J by 7 bases, with 15 bases left in between. CDR3 region: CSVEPRGIREQYF. The CDR3 coding sequence is TGCAGCGTTGAACCCAGGGGCATAAGGGAGCAGTACTTC.

The rearrangement joins TRBV25-1 to TRBJ2-2, with unresolved D. The V end was cut by 5 bases, the J end by 6 bases, with 16 bases between. Germline CDR1 is MGHDK and CDR2 is SYGVNS. CDR3 length equals 15 residues. The CDR3 DNA reads TGTGCCAGCAGTCCAGGTGACCTGTGGGCCGGGGAGCTGTTTTTT. This gives the protein CASSPGDLWAGELFF.

V is TRBV19 and J is TRBJ1-4, with D hard to call. Trimming took 6 bases from V and 6 from J, leaving 14 bases between them. Germline-derived CDR1 and CDR2 are LNHDA and SQIVND (reference sequence). The CDR3 is 14 residues long. DNA for the CDR3: TGTGCCAGTAGCGGGAGGGAGCCCTATGAAAAACTGTTTTTT. It specifies CASSGREPYEKLFF.

This clone has a single count. The chain carries TRBV6-5 and TRBJ2-3; no clear D. Germline V lookup: CDR1 MNHEY, CDR2 SVGAGI. The germline V and J ends were trimmed by 2 bases and 3 bases, with 6 bases remaining between them. This CDR3 region has 13 residues. The CDR3 nucleotides read TGTGCCAGCAGTTACCTCAGTACAGATACGCAGTATTTT. Protein sequence: CASSYLSTDTQYF.